The rows below give T cell receptor beta chains drawn from one sample of a study of blood T cell repertoires in COVID-19. Clones were sequenced by immunoSEQ multiplex PCR, and TCRdb holds only the in-frame ones, with some missing. The sample comprises under 400,000 clones, about 92% of which are singletons, and less than 5% rests with the top ten. The sample consisted of peripheral blood. The receptors stem from a woman aged 60-75 years with COVID-19, enrolled during active disease. Each CDR3 is given with its conserved first and last residue. The D gene is left open where the match is weak. Rows give clone size only sometimes, using once, few, many, or a class for an expanded clone.

D	size	V	J	CDR3	DNA
TRBD1	NA	TRBV7-9	TRBJ1-2	CASTAWDRRNYGYTF	TGTGCCAGTACAGCGTGGGACAGGCGAAACTATGGCTACACCTTC
NA	NA	TRBV7-8	TRBJ1-1	CASSFTGLNTEAFF	TGTGCCAGCAGCTTTACAGGGCTGAACACTGAAGCTTTCTTT
TRBD2	NA	TRBV5-1	TRBJ2-7	CASTTIAGGGGEQYF	TGCGCCAGCACCACGATAGCGGGGGGAGGGGGCGAGCAGTACTTC
TRBD1	NA	TRBV19	TRBJ1-5	CASRVQGNSNQPQHF	TGTGCCAGTAGAGTACAGGGGAACAGCAATCAGCCCCAGCATTTT
TRBD1	NA	TRBV30	TRBJ1-2	CAWNQGAYGYTF	TGTGCCTGGAACCAGGGGGCTTATGGCTACACCTTC
TRBD1	NA	TRBV19	TRBJ1-1	CASSDGGQGSTEAFF	TGTGCCAGTAGCGATGGGGGACAGGGGAGCACTGAAGCTTTCTTT
NA	NA	TRBV6-1	TRBJ2-1	CASSDLGVSSYNEQFF	TGTGCCAGCAGTGATCTGGGCGTTAGCTCCTACAATGAGCAGTTCTTC
NA	NA	TRBV29-1	TRBJ1-2	CSVRQGYYGYTF	TGCAGCGTCAGGCAGGGGTACTATGGCTACACCTTC
TRBD2	once	TRBV5-1	TRBJ2-1	CASSLGTSGGSRSYNEQFF	TGCGCCAGCAGCTTGGGGACTAGCGGGGGCTCGCGGTCCTACAATGAGCAGTTCTTC
NA	NA	TRBV7-3	TRBJ2-3	CASSRRGTVSDTQYF	TGTGCCAGCAGCCGCCGGGGGACAGTATCAGATACGCAGTATTTT
TRBD1	NA	TRBV7-2	TRBJ2-1	CASSLAGQGAYNEQFF	TGTGCCAGCAGCTTAGCAGGGCAGGGGGCCTACAATGAGCAGTTCTTC
NA	NA	TRBV18	TRBJ1-6	CASSPSQGGSPLHF	TGTGCCAGCTCCCCAAGTCAGGGTGGTTCACCCCTCCACTTT
NA	NA	TRBV5-1	TRBJ1-5	CASSLGGRGNQPQHF	TGCGCCAGCAGCTTGGGTGGGCGCGGCAATCAGCCCCAGCATTTT
TRBD1	NA	TRBV5-1	TRBJ1-5	CASSPYGTGNQPQHF	TGCGCCAGCAGCCCTTACGGGACAGGCAATCAGCCCCAGCATTTT
NA	NA	TRBV2	TRBJ1-2	CASSVRSSGVGYTF	TGTGCCAGCAGTGTGAGGAGTTCAGGGGTTGGCTACACCTTC
TRBD1	NA	TRBV29-1	TRBJ2-7	CSACETGPRGEQYF	TGCAGCGCCTGCGAGACAGGGCCCCGAGGCGAGCAGTACTTC
NA	NA	TRBV18	TRBJ1-6	CASSPLPQTGTPYNSPLHF	TGTGCCAGCTCACCACTTCCCCAAACAGGGACGCCCTATAATTCACCCCTCCACTTT
TRBD1	NA	TRBV2	TRBJ1-5	CASRLDRLTNQPQHF	TGTGCCAGCAGATTGGACAGGCTAACAAATCAGCCCCAGCATTTT
NA	NA	TRBV2	TRBJ1-2	CASDTANYGYTF	TGTGCCAGCGACACGGCTAACTATGGCTACACCTTC
TRBD1	NA	TRBV9	TRBJ1-2	CASSAGQGRNYGYTF	TGTGCCAGCAGCGCTGGACAGGGAAGGAACTATGGCTACACCTTC
NA	NA	TRBV5-5	TRBJ2-2	CASSLVEVGELFF	TGTGCCAGCAGCTTGGTCGAGGTCGGGGAGCTGTTTTTT
TRBD1	NA	TRBV19	TRBJ1-1	CASSIGTGGMNTEAFF	TGTGCCAGTAGTATTGGGACAGGGGGGATGAACACTGAAGCTTTCTTT
TRBD2	NA	TRBV6-5	TRBJ2-5	CASSFASGGREETQYF	TGTGCCAGCAGTTTTGCGTCGGGGGGGCGTGAAGAGACCCAGTACTTC
TRBD1	once	TRBV9	TRBJ2-2	CASSERTGLNTGELFF	TGTGCCAGCAGCGAGAGGACAGGGTTGAACACCGGGGAGCTGTTTTTT
TRBD2	NA	TRBV6-5	TRBJ2-2	CASSYSSGMNTGELFF	TGTGCCAGCAGTTACTCGAGCGGGATGAACACCGGGGAGCTGTTTTTT
TRBD1	NA	TRBV19	TRBJ1-5	CASSTVLRQGFSNQPQHF	TGTGCCAGTAGTACCGTTTTGCGACAGGGCTTTAGCAATCAGCCCCAGCATTTT
NA	few	TRBV2	TRBJ1-1	CASRRAGRNTEAFF	TGTGCCAGCAGAAGAGCAGGGCGGAACACTGAAGCTTTCTTT
NA	NA	TRBV19	TRBJ1-6	CASKMRDGSYNSPLHF	TGTGCCAGTAAAATGCGGGACGGGTCCTATAATTCACCCCTCCACTTT
NA	NA	TRBV6-5	TRBJ1-2	CASSYSGGSGGYTF	TGTGCCAGCAGTTACTCGGGGGGAAGTGGTGGCTACACCTTC
NA	once	TRBV18	TRBJ1-5	CASSPRVDGPQHF	TGTGCCAGCTCACCGAGGGTGGATGGGCCCCAGCATTTT
TRBD2	NA	TRBV4-1	TRBJ2-3	CASNRGGRTDTQYF	TGCGCCAGCAACCGGGGGGGCCGGACAGATACGCAGTATTTT
NA	NA	TRBV19	TRBJ2-7	CASSIGLGGSYEQYF	TGTGCCAGTAGTATAGGGTTGGGGGGTTCTTACGAGCAGTACTTC
NA	NA	TRBV12-3/TRBV12-4	TRBJ1-1	CASSPQVNTEAFF	TGTGCCAGCAGTCCCCAGGTGAACACTGAAGCTTTCTTT
NA	few	TRBV5-5	TRBJ1-6	CASSLELAENSPLHF	TGTGCCAGCAGCTTAGAATTGGCAGAAAATTCACCCCTCCACTTT
NA	NA	TRBV25-1	TRBJ2-1	CASSDPATSFEQFF	TGTGCCAGCAGTGACCCCGCTACTAGCTTCGAGCAGTTCTTC
NA	NA	TRBV7-3	TRBJ1-1	CASSFVPRTEAFF	TGTGCCAGCAGCTTCGTCCCCCGGACTGAAGCTTTCTTT
NA	NA	TRBV10-2	TRBJ2-5	CASSRDKYQETQYF	TGCGCCAGCAGCCGGGACAAGTACCAAGAGACCCAGTACTTC
NA	NA	TRBV27	TRBJ1-6	CASSRGSNSPLHF	TGTGCCAGCAGTCGAGGGAGTAATTCACCCCTCCACTTT
TRBD1	NA	TRBV7-9	TRBJ1-5	CASSPGTDYQPQHF	TGTGCCAGCAGCCCGGGGACAGATTATCAGCCCCAGCATTTT
TRBD1	once	TRBV27	TRBJ1-4	CASSLYQPGTASTNEKLFF	TGTGCCAGCAGTTTATATCAACCGGGGACAGCTTCAACTAATGAAAAACTGTTTTTT